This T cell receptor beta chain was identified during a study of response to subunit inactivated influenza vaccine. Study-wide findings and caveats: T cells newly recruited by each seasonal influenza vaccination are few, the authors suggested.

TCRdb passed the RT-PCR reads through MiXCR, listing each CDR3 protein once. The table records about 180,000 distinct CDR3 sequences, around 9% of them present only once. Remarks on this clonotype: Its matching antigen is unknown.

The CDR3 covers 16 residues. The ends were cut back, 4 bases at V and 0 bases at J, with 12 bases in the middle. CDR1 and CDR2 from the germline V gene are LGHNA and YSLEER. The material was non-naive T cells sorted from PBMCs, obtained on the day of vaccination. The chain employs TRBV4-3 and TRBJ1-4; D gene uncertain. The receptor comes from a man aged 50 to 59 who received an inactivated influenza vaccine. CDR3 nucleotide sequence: TGCGCCAGCAGCCTCTTTTCGGGAGCAACTAATGAAAAACTGTTTTTT. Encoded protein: CASSLFSGATNEKLFF.